Below are 24 T cell receptor beta chains sequenced from a single sample in a study of blood T cell repertoires in COVID-19. Assay: immunoSEQ multiplex PCR; the TCRdb copy retains only in-frame clones and omits some. The table has fewer than 250,000 clones, over 75% seen once. The specimen was peripheral blood. All receptors come from a man aged 50 or older with acute or convalescent COVID-19.

This clone appeared once. The rearrangement uses TRBV6-5 and TRBJ2-4, with D perhaps TRBD2 (6 bases). V was cut by 1 base and J by 3 bases, with 13 bases left in between. CDR1 and CDR2 from the germline V gene are MNHEY and SVGAGI. This CDR3 spans 16 amino acids. CDR3 nucleotides: TGTGCCAGCAGTTACTTCCGGGGGTCTAGCAAAAACATTCAGTACTTC. Translating it yields CASSYFRGSSKNIQYF.

The V and J genes are TRBV5-1 and TRBJ1-1; D unclear. Germline V gene data show CDR1 as SGHRS and CDR2 as YFSETQ. V was pared by 2 bases and J by 0 bases, with 17 bases between. This CDR3 is 17 amino acids long. CDR3 nucleotide sequence: TGCGCCAGCAGCTTAATGACCTATAACTATGTGAACACTGAAGCTTTCTTT. Protein sequence: CASSLMTYNYVNTEAFF.

This chain links TRBV12-3 or TRBV12-4 with TRBJ1-1; no clear D. V was pared by 3 bases and J by 5 bases, with 7 bases between. The CDR3 spans 12 residues. CDR3 residues: CASSFGLTEAFF. The CDR3 bases are TGTGCCAGCAGTTTCGGTCTGACTGAAGCTTTCTTT.

The chain carries TRBV27 and TRBJ1-3, with TRBD1 matching 7 bases. Germline V gene sequence: CDR1 MNHEY, CDR2 SMNVEV (reference sequence). V trimming: 2 bases; J trimming: 3 bases; junction bases outside the gene matches: 4. CDR3 size: 15 residues. The CDR3 protein is CASSLAGGFGNTIYF. The CDR3 DNA sequence: TGTGCCAGCAGTTTAGCAGGGGGTTTTGGAAACACCATATATTTT.

With respect to this clone: Other DNA variants within this sample encode the same CDR3. The rearrangement uses TRBV18 and TRBJ1-1; D gene uncertain. The CDR3 runs 13 residues. Germline V lookup: CDR1 KGHSH, CDR2 LQKENI. V shed 6 bases and J shed 1 base, with 9 bases lying between them. The CDR3 sequence: CASSPTGNTEAFF. The CDR3 DNA reads TGTGCCAGCTCGCCCACGGGGAACACTGAAGCTTTCTTT.

V gene TRBV3-1 (or the pseudogene TRBV3-2) combines with J gene TRBJ1-1; D is uncertain. This CDR3 spans 16 amino acids. V dropped 3 bases and J dropped 2 bases, with 16 bases sitting between them. Per germline, CDR1 LGHDT and CDR2 YNNKEL (reference sequence). CDR3 residues: CASSQGVWRRNTEAFF. CDR3 coding DNA: TGTGCCAGCAGCCAGGGAGTGTGGCGCAGAAACACTGAAGCTTTCTTT.

The chain is built from TRBV10-3 and TRBJ1-5; the D gene is possibly TRBD1 (6 bases). Germline lookup yields CDR1 ENHRY and CDR2 SYGVKD. Trimming pared 10 bases from V and 3 bases from J, leaving 19 bases between. CDR3 length: 15 residues. DNA of the CDR3: TGTGCCACCCGAAAGGGAGGGGGAGACAATCAGCCCCAGCATTTT. Translating it yields CATRKGGGDNQPQHF.

The chain has TRBV29-1 and TRBJ2-5; D remains unclear. Germline V gene sequence: CDR1 SQVTM, CDR2 ANQGSEA. The V end lost 6 bases, the J end lost 7 bases, and 12 bases lay between the germline ends. The length of the CDR3 is 11 residues. CDR3 in amino acids: CSVSFTGTQYF. The CDR3 bases are TGCAGCGTAAGCTTTACGGGGACCCAGTACTTC.

The V gene is TRBV7-7, the J gene TRBJ2-5, with TRBD1 matching over 9 bases. The length of the CDR3 is 14 residues. Trimming removed 4 bases from V and 5 bases from J; junction bases left unmatched: 5. Germline V gene sequence: CDR1 SSHAT, CDR2 FNYEAQ (reference sequence). CDR3 in DNA: TGTGCCAGCAGCTACAGGGGGCGGAGGGAGACCCAGTACTTC. It encodes CASSYRGRRETQYF.

J is TRBJ2-7 and V is TRBV5-1, with D maybe TRBD1 (6 bases). Trimming took off 2 bases at V and 2 bases at J, with 14 bases between the two ends. CDR1 and CDR2 (germline): SGHRS, YFSETQ. CDR3 length: 15 residues. For the CDR3, the DNA is TGCGCCAGCAGCTTAGGTCCGGGACAAGCCTACGAGCAGTACTTC. As protein: CASSLGPGQAYEQYF.

V is TRBV19 and J is TRBJ2-5, with 10 bases lining up with TRBD1. V trimming: 8 bases; J trimming: 4 bases; junction bases outside the gene matches: 7. CDR3 length equals 14 residues. The germline V gene encodes CDR1 LNHDA and CDR2 SQIVND (reference sequence). The CDR3 DNA reads TGTGCCAGTCGGGACAGGGGAGGAGGAGAGACCCAGTACTTC. This encodes CASRDRGGGETQYF.

The gene calls are TRBV19 and TRBJ1-5; maybe TRBD1 (6 bases). The CDR3 sequence is 13 residues long. Trimming left V 7 bases short and J 7 bases short, with 14 bases between. Germline CDR1 LNHDA, CDR2 SQIVND (reference sequence). The CDR3 protein is CASNLRGMQPQHF. The CDR3 nucleotides read TGTGCCAGTAACCTGAGGGGGATGCAGCCCCAGCATTTT.

The chain uses TRBV5-1 and TRBJ1-5; perhaps TRBD1 as D (6 bases). Trimming left V 3 bases short and J 4 bases short, with 8 bases between. The V gene's germline CDR1 is SGHRS and CDR2 YFSETQ. The CDR3 covers 13 residues. The CDR3 region is CASSYGQNQPQHF. In nucleotides, the CDR3 is TGCGCCAGCAGCTATGGACAGAATCAGCCCCAGCATTTT.

The chain employs TRBV2 and TRBJ2-7; 7 bases align to TRBD1. Germline CDR1 reads SNHLY; CDR2 reads FYNNEI. V shed 7 bases and J 1 base; nucleotides not matched to a gene: 7. The CDR3 is 14 amino acids. CDR3 in DNA: TGTGCCAGCAACCCCCCGACAGGGTCCTACGAGCAGTACTTC. Amino acids: CASNPPTGSYEQYF.

The genes are TRBV5-5 and TRBJ1-2; D gene unclear. CDR1 is SGHKS and CDR2 is YYEKEE in the germline V gene (reference sequence). Trimming took 4 bases from V and 3 from J, leaving 4 bases between them. The CDR3 runs to 11 residues. CDR3 nucleotides: TGTGCCAGCAGCACGGACTATGGCTACACCTTC. Its protein is CASSTDYGYTF.

The chain combines TRBV6-6 with TRBJ2-5; 11 bases fit TRBD2. CDR3 size: 15 residues. V gave up 8 bases and J gave up 4 bases; unmatched junction bases: 9. Germline lookup yields CDR1 MNHNY and CDR2 SVGAGI (reference sequence). CDR3 loop: CASGRSGGAGETQYF. CDR3 nucleotide sequence: TGTGCCAGCGGACGTAGCGGGGGGGCGGGAGAGACCCAGTACTTC.

The chain couples TRBV6-4 to TRBJ1-5; TRBD1 aligns across 8 bases. CDR3 size: 15 residues. Trimming removed 4 bases from V and 4 bases from J; junction bases left unmatched: 6. Germline CDR1 MRHNA, CDR2 SNTAGT. The DNA for the CDR3 is TGTGCCAGCAGTGCGGGGACAGGCGGGAATCAGCCCCAGCATTTT. As protein: CASSAGTGGNQPQHF.

The rearrangement links TRBV3-1 (or the pseudogene TRBV3-2) to TRBJ1-1; weak D call: TRBD1 (5 bases). Trimming took off 6 bases at V and 5 bases at J, with 10 bases between the two ends. The CDR3 has 12 amino acids. Germline V gene sequence: CDR1 LGHDT, CDR2 YNNKEL (reference sequence). CDR3 loop: CASSPGGTEAFF. CDR3 coding DNA: TGTGCCAGCAGTCCTGGGGGGACTGAAGCTTTCTTT.

The chain combines TRBV5-6 with TRBJ1-1, with no clear D. Trimming removed 4 bases from V and 2 bases from J, with 9 bases in between. This CDR3 has 13 residues. Germline values: CDR1 SGHDT, CDR2 YYEEEE. The CDR3 region has the DNA TGTGCCAGCAGCCTCGTGGCCAACACTGAAGCTTTCTTT. Its translation is CASSLVANTEAFF.

In its sample, this clone was seen a few times. V and J are TRBV6-1 and TRBJ2-7; 7 positions agree with TRBD1. Germline V gene lookup returns CDR1 MNHNS and CDR2 SASEGT. CDR3 size: 13 residues. V dropped 3 bases and J dropped 7; count of bases not matched to a gene: 6. The CDR3 protein is CASSEGQPKEQYF. In DNA form, the CDR3 reads TGTGCCAGCAGTGAGGGACAGCCTAAGGAGCAGTACTTC.

With regard to this clone: The identical CDR3 is also encoded by other nucleotide sequences in the sample. The chain employs TRBV5-1 and TRBJ1-2, with TRBD1 matching over 7 bases. Germline assignment: CDR1 SGHRS and CDR2 YFSETQ. This CDR3 is built from 12 residues. The V segment lost 4 bases and the J segment 8 bases; nucleotides outside the gene matches: 5. The CDR3 is CASSLDRDGYTF. The DNA for the CDR3 is TGCGCCAGCAGCCTTGACAGGGACGGCTACACCTTC.

The chain joins TRBV29-1 to TRBJ1-3; weak D call: TRBD1 (6 bases). Trimming stripped 4 bases from V and 4 bases from J, with 11 bases between. Looked up from germline, CDR1 is SQVTM and CDR2 is ANQGSEA. The CDR3 has 13 residues. The CDR3 region is CSVAPQGGNTIYF. CDR3 DNA: TGCAGCGTTGCCCCACAGGGCGGAAACACCATATATTTT.

V and J are TRBV10-3 and TRBJ1-2; 7 nucleotides line up with TRBD1. V lost 6 bases and J lost 10; bases outside the gene matches: 11. The CDR3 has 13 residues. Germline lookup yields CDR1 ENHRY and CDR2 SYGVKD. The CDR3 DNA follows: TGTGCCATCAGATCGACCACAGGGGATCACTACACCTTC. It specifies CAIRSTTGDHYTF.

This chain joins TRBV7-2 and TRBJ1-5; no reliable D call. The CDR3 runs 15 residues. V lost 1 base, J lost 4 bases, and 11 bases lay in between. CDR1 and CDR2 (germline): SGHTA, FQGNSA. The CDR3 loop is CASSLGPLPNQPQHF. CDR3 nucleotides: TGTGCCAGCAGCTTAGGGCCCTTACCAAATCAGCCCCAGCATTTT.